This T cell receptor (beta chain) was recorded in a study of T cell responses to AZD1222 COVID-19 vaccine. The wider study: Some second doses came at about 4 weeks and others at about 12 weeks; these were pooled.

Findings of the study overall: With two AZD1222 doses given, Spike-specific TCR breadth and depth both rose. There were vaccine-associated CD4 TCRs across spike, dominant at 160-218 and 743-854.

The CDR3 has 13 amino acids. Trimming pared 1 base from V and 1 base from J, leaving 5 bases between. Germline loops: CDR1 SGHNT, CDR2 YYREEE (reference sequence). The protocol was immunoSEQ multiplex PCR, while the TCRdb copy is restricted to in-frame clones and leaves out a portion. The sample has more than 150,000 clones; about 94% are singletons. In the case of this clone: The antigen is not known.

This rearrangement joins TRBV5-4 to TRBJ1-1; D remains ambiguous. The sequences come from peripheral blood, collected on day 0 of AZD1222 vaccination. This sequence originates from an adult in good health. The CDR3 reads CASSLTANTEAFF. In DNA, the CDR3 is TGTGCCAGCAGCTTGACAGCGAACACTGAAGCTTTCTTT.